The entry below gives a single TCR beta chain sequence along with its context. Those enrolled, adults aged 18 to 89 years, came from some 23 US areas. The data belong to a study of blood T cell repertoires in COVID-19. Study-level background: Samples came from the United States, Italy and Spain, spanning acute and convalescent COVID-19. PBMCs, B-cell-depleted T cells, or T cells were the source of the cDNA or gDNA that made up the material.

V was shortened by 2 bases and J by 0 bases, with 11 bases between the two germline ends. The germline V gene has CDR1 SGHDT and CDR2 YYEEEE. The CDR3 runs 15 residues. Sequencing was performed with immunoSEQ multiplex PCR; in TCRdb, only in-frame clones are kept and a portion is missing. The sample consists of approximately 150,000 clones, over 70% of them appearing once. This chain joins TRBV5-6 and TRBJ1-1; D gene uncertain. The sequence was collected from a woman in her 40s with acute COVID-19. The sequencing input was PBMCs or T cells enriched from blood (not recorded which). The chain's CDR3 is CASSLYGFLNTEAFF. The CDR3 DNA is TGTGCCAGCAGCTTATACGGGTTCCTGAACACTGAAGCTTTCTTT.